This TCR beta chain was profiled in a study of blood T cell repertoires in COVID-19 (dated by TCRdb to the early 2020s). Study-level background: Collaborator samples came from the United States, Italy and Spain and covered acute and convalescent phases of COVID-19. The material from the prospective study consisted of cDNA or gDNA derived from T cells, B-cell-depleted T cells, or PBMCs. Subjects who had been exposed to COVID-19, were actively infected with it, or had recovered from it provided the deeply sampled blood TCRbeta repertoires that made up the dataset. The repertoires were released in a freely available public database meant as a resource for research on the immune response to SARS-CoV-2. The samples were drawn from the first 160 participants of the ongoing ImmuneRACE study and from over a thousand subjects provided by 6 global collaborators. Sample metadata almost always included a de-identified subject ID, COVID-19 status, age in years and sex. Where available, HLA class I and class II types were taken from metadata supplied by the sample provider and were not determined by assay-based typing.

The investigation overall reported the following: The amount of clinical and demographic metadata varied by source and participant and was provided uncurated.

Whole blood was collected in K2EDTA tubes by collaborating institutions according to the institutions' own protocols. For TCRbeta analysis, collaborator samples were shipped as frozen whole blood, as isolated PBMCs, or as DNA extracted from either sample type. The immunoSEQ Assay, a bias-controlled multiplex PCR, was used to amplify TCRbeta CDR3 regions from genomic DNA. In the source study's methods: The number of nucleated cells in each sample was estimated by amplification of reference gene primers within the assay. Sequence reads were collapsed and filtered to measure the absolute abundance of every unique TCRbeta CDR3 rearrangement. For each sample, productive Simpson clonality was calculated as the square root of Simpson's diversity index across productive rearrangements. Here the immuneACCESS table is served through TCRdb, limited to in-frame sequences with V and J called. Missing clones are a known gap in these copies; in checked studies unresolved V genes cover under half, and the rest lacks a known reason. The D gene and trimming were derived from the DNA, and the V and J assignments and clone size from that table. This sample comprises 68,000 or so clones, roughly 84% of them detected only once. The ten largest clones take up 8.5% to 10% of the sample.

This clone is a singleton in its sample. What this receptor recognizes is not known. Per-base quality was not reported, and no clone a single base away is much larger than it. V and J are trimmed by 0 bases and 8 bases, and the gene matches miss 9 bases of the junction. The germline V gene (reference sequence) provides CDR1 GTSNPN and CDR2 SVGIG. CDR3 length: 14 amino acids, cysteine to phenylalanine. Of the read, only the CDR3 DNA is kept; its 42 bases are in frame from base 1. Sequencing used peripheral blood. The chain uses TRBV30 and TRBJ1-1, and 7 junctional nucleotides match TRBD1. This receptor was obtained from a woman aged 50 to 65 with acute or convalescent COVID-19. The sequenced DNA is TGTGCCTGGAGTGTAGGCCAGGGGGTGGCCGAAGCTTTCTTT. It codes for CAWSVGQGVAEAFF.